The 6 T cell receptor beta chains below were found in one sample sequenced in a study of T cell repertoires in cytomegalovirus infection. TCRdb called the reads again in MiXCR, with one record for every CDR3 protein. The table records about 920,000 distinct CDR3 sequences, around 31% of them present only once. No antigen is known for these receptors. The material was cultured CD8+ T cells from PBMCs, obtained from culture after CMV antigen stimulation. The receptor source for this set is a human donor in good health (CMV status not recorded). Some clones in this sample may be carry-over from other donors' samples.

Turning to this clonotype: An end of the junction does not agree with germline; a read error may underlie this. This sequence joins TRBV29-1 and TRBJ2-2, with 9 bases identical to TRBD1. This CDR3 comprises 14 residues. Germline V CDR1 and CDR2: SQVTM, ANQGSEA. This chain's CDR3 is CSAWTGEGTGELFF. For the CDR3, the DNA is TGCAGCGCCTGGACAGGGGAGGGCACCGGGGAGTTGTTTTTT.

J is TRBJ1-2 and V is TRBV27, with 10 bases fitting TRBD1. Germline loops: CDR1 MNHEY, CDR2 SMNVEV (reference sequence). The CDR3 consists of 14 residues. The V segment lost 7 bases and the J segment 8 bases; nucleotides outside the gene matches: 10. The CDR3 DNA reads TGTGCCAGCACCCGGACAGGGGGTAGCGGGGGCTACACCTTC. This gives the protein CASTRTGGSGGYTF.

This clonotype has more than one count but fewer than ten. V gene TRBV27 combines with J gene TRBJ2-1; a possible D gene is TRBD2 (5 bases). CDR1 is MNHEY, CDR2 SMNVEV, per germline (reference sequence). Deletions cut 8 bases from V and 0 bases from J, with 26 bases between. This CDR3 is 19 amino acids long. This CDR3 is CASASLGVRTSVSYNEQFF. The CDR3 region has the DNA TGTGCCAGCGCCAGTTTAGGAGTCAGGACTTCCGTCTCCTACAATGAGCAGTTCTTC.

The chain is built from TRBV3-1 and TRBJ1-1; 10 nucleotides agree with TRBD1. The junction had 10 bases not matched to a gene; V was cut back by 2 bases and J by 13 bases. This CDR3 region has 14 residues. CDR1 is LGHDT and CDR2 is YNNKEL in the germline V gene (reference sequence). CDR3 in amino acids: CASSQTGTGAIVFF. In DNA form, the CDR3 reads TGTGCCAGCAGCCAAACCGGGACAGGGGCGATTGTTTTCTTT.

This clonotype has only a few counts. The V gene is TRBV7-6, the J gene TRBJ1-6, with 7 nucleotides matching TRBD1. Germline V lookup: CDR1 SGHVS, CDR2 FNYEAQ. V was pared by 5 bases and J by 14 bases, with 9 bases of the junction left unmatched. The length of the CDR3 is 13 residues. The DNA of the CDR3 is TGTGCCAGCAGCCCAGGGGGTGCAAGAGCCCTCCACTTT. Encoded protein: CASSPGGARALHF.

The V gene is TRBV13, the J gene TRBJ2-1, with TRBD1 matching 9 bases. Germline values: CDR1 PRHDT, CDR2 FYEKMQ (reference sequence). This CDR3 contains 18 residues. V was clipped by 4 bases and J by 7 bases; unmatched bases: 17. The CDR3 loop reads CASSSSTYRDRAENEQFF. As DNA, the CDR3 is TGTGCCAGCAGCTCTAGCACATACCGGGACAGGGCTGAGAATGAGCAGTTCTTC.